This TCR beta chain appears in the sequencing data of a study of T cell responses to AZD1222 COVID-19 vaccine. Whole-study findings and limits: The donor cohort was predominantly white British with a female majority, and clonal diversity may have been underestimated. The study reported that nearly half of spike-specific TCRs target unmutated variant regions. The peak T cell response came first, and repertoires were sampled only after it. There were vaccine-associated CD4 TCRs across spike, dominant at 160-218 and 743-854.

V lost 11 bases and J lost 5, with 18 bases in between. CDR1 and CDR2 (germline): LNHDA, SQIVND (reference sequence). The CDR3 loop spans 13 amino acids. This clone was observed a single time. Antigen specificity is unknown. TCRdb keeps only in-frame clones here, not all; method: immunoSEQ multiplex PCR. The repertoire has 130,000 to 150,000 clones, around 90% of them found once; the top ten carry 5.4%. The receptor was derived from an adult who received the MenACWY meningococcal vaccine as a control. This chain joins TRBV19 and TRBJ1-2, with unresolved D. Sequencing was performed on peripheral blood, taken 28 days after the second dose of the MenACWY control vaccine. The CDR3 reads CASQAWGGYGYTF. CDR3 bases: TGTGCCTCACAAGCCTGGGGAGGATATGGCTACACCTTC.